One and the same sample provided the 9 T cell receptor beta chains below, sequenced in a study of identical twins. Each CDR3 protein gets one entry after TCRdb re-called the 5' RACE reads with MiXCR. The sample contains about 700,000 distinct CDR3 sequences, roughly 6% of which appear only once. Input material: naive T cells sorted from blood. Receptors originate from a man younger than 35 in good health.

This clonotype was recorded a few times. This chain joins TRBV6-1 and TRBJ2-3; 8 bases are shared with TRBD2. Trimming at V came to 6 bases and at J to 1 base, leaving 6 bases not matched to a gene. The CDR3 has 15 amino acids. Looked up from germline, CDR1 is MNHNS and CDR2 is SASEGT. The DNA for the CDR3 is TGTGCCAGCAGCCTACTAGCGGCCCGCACAGATACGCAGTATTTT. Translated: CASSLLAARTDTQYF.

This sequence joins TRBV19 and TRBJ2-1; no reliable D call. Per germline, CDR1 LNHDA and CDR2 SQIVND (reference sequence). V was trimmed by 2 bases and J by 8 bases, leaving 22 bases between them. This CDR3 is 17 amino acids long. The CDR3 DNA follows: TGTGCCAGTAGTATAAGTCCGCTTACCTGGGTATCCGATGAGCAGTTCTTC. Its protein is CASSISPLTWVSDEQFF.

The gene calls are TRBV24-1 and TRBJ2-1; 14 nucleotides align to TRBD2. Germline V lookup: CDR1 KGHDR, CDR2 SFDVKD. The V segment lost 3 bases and the J segment 7 bases; nucleotides outside the gene matches: 16. The CDR3 length is 20 residues. Here the CDR3 DNA reads TGTGCCACCAGTGATCCCGCAGGGGGACTAGCGGGAGCACATCGTAATGAGCAGTTCTTC. Residues: CATSDPAGGLAGAHRNEQFF.

This clonotype has just a few counts. This chain connects TRBV2 to TRBJ2-1; 8 bases map to TRBD2. This CDR3 spans 15 amino acids. The germline gives CDR1 SNHLY, CDR2 FYNNEI. The ends lost 3 bases at V and 8 bases at J; junction bases unmatched: 9. CDR3: CASSDEAGGEHEQFF. The CDR3 nucleotides are TGTGCCAGCAGTGACGAGGCGGGGGGTGAACATGAGCAGTTCTTC. Full variable domain (missing parts from reference TRBV2 and TRBJ2-1): EPEVTQTPSHQVTQMGQEVILRCVPISNHLYFYWYRQILGQKVEFLVSFYNNEISEKSEIFDDQFSVERPDGSNFTLKIRSTKLEDSAMYFCASSDEAGGEHEQFFGPGTRLTVL.

The J gene is TRBJ2-1, the V gene TRBV4-2; 9 bases fit TRBD2. J was trimmed by 4 bases and V by 1 base; bases with no gene match: 8. CDR3 length: 17 amino acids. Looked up from germline, CDR1 is LGHNA and CDR2 is YNFKEQ. In DNA form, the CDR3 reads TGTGCCAGCAGCCAAGTTAAAGGACTAGCGCAGTACAATGAGCAGTTCTTC. Residues: CASSQVKGLAQYNEQFF.

This clonotype occurred many times. The J gene is TRBJ1-6, the V gene TRBV10-3; D call uncertain. The CDR3 runs to 16 residues. Trimming pared 3 bases from V and 9 bases from J, leaving 18 bases between. CDR1 and CDR2 from the germline V gene are ENHRY and SYGVKD. The CDR3: CAISDLAPVRTSPLHF. For the CDR3, the DNA is TGTGCCATCAGTGATTTGGCCCCGGTGAGGACTTCACCCCTCCACTTT.

This clonotype was counted ten times or more. The chain employs TRBV14 and TRBJ2-7; D unclear. V dropped 0 bases and J dropped 3 bases, with 6 bases sitting between them. Germline CDR1 reads SGHDN; CDR2 reads FVKESK. CDR3 length: 13 amino acids. The CDR3 loop is CASSQERYYEQYF. The CDR3 bases are TGTGCCAGCAGCCAAGAGCGGTACTACGAGCAGTACTTC.

This clonotype has at least ten counts. The rearrangement links TRBV12-3 or TRBV12-4 to TRBJ2-2; 7 bases fit TRBD1. The CDR3 contains 15 residues. Trimming cost V 4 bases and J 6 bases; bases outside gene matches: 8. CDR3 sequence reads: CASSSTATGPGELFF. The CDR3 DNA is TGTGCCAGCAGTTCCACCGCGACAGGGCCCGGGGAGCTGTTTTTT.

This clonotype was seen repeatedly, ten times or more. The genes are TRBV27 and TRBJ2-1, with D unresolved. Germline assignment: CDR1 MNHEY and CDR2 SMNVEV (reference sequence). V was clipped by 3 bases and J by 0 bases, with 21 bases between them. This CDR3 comprises 19 residues. The CDR3 region is CASSLRSSAAVSSYNEQFF. The CDR3 bases are TGTGCCAGCAGTTTGCGAAGCTCTGCGGCGGTAAGCTCCTACAATGAGCAGTTCTTC.